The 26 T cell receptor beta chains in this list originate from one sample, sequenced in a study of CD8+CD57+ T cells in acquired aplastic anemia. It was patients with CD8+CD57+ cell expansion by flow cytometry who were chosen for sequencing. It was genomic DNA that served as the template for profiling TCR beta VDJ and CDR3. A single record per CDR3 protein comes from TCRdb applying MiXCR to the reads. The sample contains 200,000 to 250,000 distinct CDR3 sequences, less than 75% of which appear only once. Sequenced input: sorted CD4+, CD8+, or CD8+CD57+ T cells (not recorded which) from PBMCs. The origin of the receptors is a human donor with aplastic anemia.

CDR3 in amino acids: CAMKGGGTDTQYF. The CDR3, as DNA: TGTGCCATGAAAGGGGGGGGCACAGATACGCAGTATTTT. V and J are TRBV10-3 and TRBJ2-3; D is perhaps TRBD2 (7 bases). The germline CDR1 and CDR2 sequences are ENHRY and SYGVKD. The CDR3 is 13 residues long. Deletions cut 9 bases from V and 1 base from J, with 11 bases between.

CDR3 residues: CSPRGGDTDTQYF. CDR3 sequence (DNA): TGCAGTCCCCGAGGAGGGGACACAGATACGCAGTATTTT. This chain connects TRBV20-1 to TRBJ2-3; weak D call: TRBD2 (6 bases). V lost 8 bases, J lost 2 bases, and 14 bases lay in between. CDR3 length: 13 residues. Germline V gives CDR1 DFQATT, CDR2 SNEGSKA (reference sequence).

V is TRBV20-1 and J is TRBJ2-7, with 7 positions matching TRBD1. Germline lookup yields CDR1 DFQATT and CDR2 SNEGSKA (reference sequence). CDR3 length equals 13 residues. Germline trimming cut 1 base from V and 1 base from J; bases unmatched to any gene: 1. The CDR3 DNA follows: TGCAGTGCTAGAGGGGACAGTTCCTACGAGCAGTACTTC. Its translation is CSARGDSSYEQYF.

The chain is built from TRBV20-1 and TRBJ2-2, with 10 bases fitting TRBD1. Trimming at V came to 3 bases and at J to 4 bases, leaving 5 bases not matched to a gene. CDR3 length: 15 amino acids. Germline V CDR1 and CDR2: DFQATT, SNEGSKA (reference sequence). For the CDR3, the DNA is TGCAGTGCTAGTCAGGGACAGGGGAGCACCGGGGAGCTGTTTTTT. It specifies CSASQGQGSTGELFF.

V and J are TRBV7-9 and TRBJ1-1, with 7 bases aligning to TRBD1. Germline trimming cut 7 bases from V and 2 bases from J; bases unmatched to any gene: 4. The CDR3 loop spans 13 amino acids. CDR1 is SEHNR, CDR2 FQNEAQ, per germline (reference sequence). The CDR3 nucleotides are TGTGCCAGCATCGGACAGGTAAACACTGAAGCTTTCTTT. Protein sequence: CASIGQVNTEAFF.

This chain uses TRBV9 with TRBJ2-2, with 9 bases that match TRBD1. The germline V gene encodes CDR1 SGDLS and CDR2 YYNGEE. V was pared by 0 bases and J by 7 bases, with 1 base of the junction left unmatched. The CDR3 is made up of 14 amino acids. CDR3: CASSVGTGDGELFF. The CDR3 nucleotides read TGTGCCAGCAGCGTAGGGACAGGGGACGGGGAGCTGTTTTTT.

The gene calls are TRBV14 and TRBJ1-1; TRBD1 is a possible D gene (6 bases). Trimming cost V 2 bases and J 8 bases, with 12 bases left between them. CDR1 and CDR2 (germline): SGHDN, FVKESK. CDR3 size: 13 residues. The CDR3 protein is CASSQFLGGEAFF. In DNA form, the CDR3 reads TGTGCCAGCAGCCAATTTCTAGGGGGAGAAGCTTTCTTT.

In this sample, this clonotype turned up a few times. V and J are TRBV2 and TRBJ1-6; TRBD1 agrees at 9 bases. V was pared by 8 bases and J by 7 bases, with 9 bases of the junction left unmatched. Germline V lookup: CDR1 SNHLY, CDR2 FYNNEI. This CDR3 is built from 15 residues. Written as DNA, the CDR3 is TGTGCCAGCCTTGGGACAGGGCAGGAGAATTCACCCCTCCACTTT. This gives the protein CASLGTGQENSPLHF. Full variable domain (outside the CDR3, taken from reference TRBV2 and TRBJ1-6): EPEVTQTPSHQVTQMGQEVILRCVPISNHLYFYWYRQILGQKVEFLVSFYNNEISEKSEIFDDQFSVERPDGSNFTLKIRSTKLEDSAMYFCASLGTGQENSPLHFGNGTRLTVT.

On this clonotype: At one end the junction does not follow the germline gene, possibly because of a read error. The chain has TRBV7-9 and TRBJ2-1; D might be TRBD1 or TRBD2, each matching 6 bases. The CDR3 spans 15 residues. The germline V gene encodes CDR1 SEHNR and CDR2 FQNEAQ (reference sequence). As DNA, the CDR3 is TGCGCCAGCAGCCAATCGTTAAACGGGGGCTATGAGCAGTTCTTC. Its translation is CASSQSLNGGYEQFF.

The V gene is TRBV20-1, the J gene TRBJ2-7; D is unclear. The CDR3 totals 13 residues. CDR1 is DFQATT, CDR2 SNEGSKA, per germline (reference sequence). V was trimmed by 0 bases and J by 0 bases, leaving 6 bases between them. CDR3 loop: CSARDLYSYEQYF. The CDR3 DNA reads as TGCAGTGCTAGAGATCTATACTCCTACGAGCAGTACTTC.

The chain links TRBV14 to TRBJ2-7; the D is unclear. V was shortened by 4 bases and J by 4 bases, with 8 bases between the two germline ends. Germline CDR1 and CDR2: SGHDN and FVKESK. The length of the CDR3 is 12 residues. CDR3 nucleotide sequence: TGTGCCAGCAGCCGAACAGTTTACGAGCAGTACTTC. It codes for CASSRTVYEQYF.

The CDR3 region is CSASTETQYF. Written as DNA, the CDR3 is TGCAGTGCTAGCACCGAGACCCAGTACTTC. The rearrangement uses TRBV20-1 and TRBJ2-5; no clear D. The V end was cut by 3 bases, the J end by 5 bases, with 4 bases between. Looked up from germline, CDR1 is DFQATT and CDR2 is SNEGSKA (reference sequence). This CDR3 region has 10 residues.

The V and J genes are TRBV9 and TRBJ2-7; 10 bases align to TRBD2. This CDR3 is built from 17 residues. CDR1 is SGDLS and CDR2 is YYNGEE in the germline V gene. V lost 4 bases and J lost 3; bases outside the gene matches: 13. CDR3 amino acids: CASSQRKGSGRVYEQYF. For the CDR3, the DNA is TGTGCCAGCAGCCAAAGGAAAGGGAGCGGGAGGGTCTACGAGCAGTACTTC.

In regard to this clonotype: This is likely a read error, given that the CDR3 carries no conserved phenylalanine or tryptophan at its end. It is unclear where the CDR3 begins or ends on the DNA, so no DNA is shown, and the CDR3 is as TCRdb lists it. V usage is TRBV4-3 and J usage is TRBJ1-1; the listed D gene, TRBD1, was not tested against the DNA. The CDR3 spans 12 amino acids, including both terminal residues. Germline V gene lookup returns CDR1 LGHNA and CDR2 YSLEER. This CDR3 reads CASSLIDRSPGG.

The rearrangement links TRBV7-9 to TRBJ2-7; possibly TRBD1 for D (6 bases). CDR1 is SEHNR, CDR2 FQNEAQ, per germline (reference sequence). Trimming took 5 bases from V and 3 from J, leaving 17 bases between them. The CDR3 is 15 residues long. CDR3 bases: TGTGCCAGCAGCATTCTCCCGGGACACAGCTACGAGCAGTACTTC. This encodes CASSILPGHSYEQYF.

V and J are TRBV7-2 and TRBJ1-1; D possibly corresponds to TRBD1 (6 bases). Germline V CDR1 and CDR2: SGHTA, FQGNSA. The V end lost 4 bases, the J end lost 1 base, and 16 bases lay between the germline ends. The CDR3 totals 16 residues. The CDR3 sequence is CASSSMAGAGNTEAFF. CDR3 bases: TGTGCCAGCAGCTCGATGGCGGGGGCAGGGAACACTGAAGCTTTCTTT.

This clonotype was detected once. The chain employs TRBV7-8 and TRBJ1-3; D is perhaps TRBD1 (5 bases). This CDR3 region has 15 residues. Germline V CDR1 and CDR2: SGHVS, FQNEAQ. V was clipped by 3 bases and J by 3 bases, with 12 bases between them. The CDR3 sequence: CASSFRTGYGNTIYF. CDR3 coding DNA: TGTGCCAGCAGCTTCCGAACAGGATATGGAAACACCATATATTTT.

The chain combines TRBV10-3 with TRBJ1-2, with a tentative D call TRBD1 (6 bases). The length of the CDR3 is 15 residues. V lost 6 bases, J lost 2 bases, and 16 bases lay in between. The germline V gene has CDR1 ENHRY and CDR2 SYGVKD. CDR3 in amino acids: CAISRTDSQNYGYTF. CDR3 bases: TGTGCCATCAGCAGGACAGACAGCCAGAACTATGGCTACACCTTC.

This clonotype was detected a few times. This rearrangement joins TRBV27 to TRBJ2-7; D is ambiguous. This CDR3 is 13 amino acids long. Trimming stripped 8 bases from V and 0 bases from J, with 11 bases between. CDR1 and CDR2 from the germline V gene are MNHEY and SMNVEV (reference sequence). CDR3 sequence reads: CASSNSYSYEQYF. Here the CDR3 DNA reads TGTGCCAGCTCAAACAGCTACTCCTACGAGCAGTACTTC.

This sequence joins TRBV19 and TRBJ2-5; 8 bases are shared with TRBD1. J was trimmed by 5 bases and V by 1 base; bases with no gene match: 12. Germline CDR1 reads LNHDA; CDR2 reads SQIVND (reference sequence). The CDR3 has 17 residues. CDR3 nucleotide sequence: TGTGCCAGTAGTATAGGCGGCGGGACAGGTTGGTCGGAGACCCAGTACTTC. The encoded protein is CASSIGGGTGWSETQYF.

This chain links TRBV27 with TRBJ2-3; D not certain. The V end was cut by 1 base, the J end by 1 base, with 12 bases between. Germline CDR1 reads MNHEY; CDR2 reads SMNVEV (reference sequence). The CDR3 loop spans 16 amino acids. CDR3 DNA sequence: TGTGCCAGCAGTTTATTGACGGGCCGGGGCACAGATACGCAGTATTTT. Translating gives CASSLLTGRGTDTQYF.

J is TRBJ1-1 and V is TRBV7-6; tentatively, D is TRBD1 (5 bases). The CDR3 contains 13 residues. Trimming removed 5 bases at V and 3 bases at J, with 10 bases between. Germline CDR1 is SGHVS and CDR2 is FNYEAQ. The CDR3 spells CASSLRGYTEAFF. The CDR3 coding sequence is TGTGCCAGCAGCCTCCGGGGCTACACTGAAGCTTTCTTT.

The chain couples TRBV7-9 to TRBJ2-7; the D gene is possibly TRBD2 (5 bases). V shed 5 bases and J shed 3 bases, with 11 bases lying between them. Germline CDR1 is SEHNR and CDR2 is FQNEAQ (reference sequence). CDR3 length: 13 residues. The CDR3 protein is CASSPGSLYEQYF. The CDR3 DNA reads TGTGCCAGCAGCCCGGGGTCACTCTACGAGCAGTACTTC.

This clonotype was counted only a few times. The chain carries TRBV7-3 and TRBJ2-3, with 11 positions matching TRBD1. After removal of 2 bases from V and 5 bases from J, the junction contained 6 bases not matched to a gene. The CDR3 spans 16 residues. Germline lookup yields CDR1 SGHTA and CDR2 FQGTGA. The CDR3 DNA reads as TGTGCCAGCAGCTTAGCGGACAGGGGGCAGGGAGATACGCAGTATTTT. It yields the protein CASSLADRGQGDTQYF. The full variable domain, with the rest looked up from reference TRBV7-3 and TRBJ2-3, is GAGVSQTPSNKVTEKGKYVELRCDPISGHTALYWYRQSLGQGPEFLIYFQGTGAADDSGLPNDRFFAVRPEGSVSTLKIQRTERGDSAVYLCASSLADRGQGDTQYFGPGTRLTVL.

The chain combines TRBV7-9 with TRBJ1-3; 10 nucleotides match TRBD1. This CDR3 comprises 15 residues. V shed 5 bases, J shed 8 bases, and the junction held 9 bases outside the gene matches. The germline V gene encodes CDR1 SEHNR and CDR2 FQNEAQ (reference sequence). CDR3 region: CASSGAGTGVHTIYF. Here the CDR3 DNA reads TGTGCCAGCAGCGGCGCCGGGACAGGGGTGCACACCATATATTTT. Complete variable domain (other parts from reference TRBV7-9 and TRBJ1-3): DTGVSQNPRHKITKRGQNVTFRCDPISEHNRLYWYRQTLGQGPEFLTYFQNEAQLEKSRLLSDRFSAERPKGSFSTLEIQRTEQGDSAMYLCASSGAGTGVHTIYFGEGSWLTVV.

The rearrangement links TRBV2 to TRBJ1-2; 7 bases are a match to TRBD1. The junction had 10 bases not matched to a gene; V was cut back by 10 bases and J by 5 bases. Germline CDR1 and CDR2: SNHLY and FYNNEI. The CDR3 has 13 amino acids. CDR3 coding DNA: TGTGCCACCCGGACAGGATTAGAGTATGGCTACACCTTC. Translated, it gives CATRTGLEYGYTF.